This record looks at one TCR beta chain sequence and its context. The sample belongs to a study of control samples from healthy donors and cancer patients. Germline values: CDR1 LNHDA, CDR2 SQIVND (reference sequence). V was pared by 5 bases and J by 2 bases, with 5 bases of the junction left unmatched. The CDR3 runs to 15 residues. The table came from immunoSEQ multiplex PCR; TCRdb's copy has only in-frame clones and leaves some out. The sample holds some 160,000 clones, roughly 89% seen once. The chain links TRBV19 to TRBJ2-1; the match to TRBD2 covers 8 bases. Sample: blood. This TCR was recovered from a man aged 25 to 45 in good health. The CDR3 protein is CASSVGTSAYNEQFF. CDR3 bases: TGTGCCAGTAGTGTCGGGACTAGTGCCTACAATGAGCAGTTCTTC. The whole variable domain, remainder taken from reference TRBV19 and TRBJ2-1, is DGGITQSPKYLFRKEGQNVTLSCEQNLNHDAMYWYRQDPGQGLRLIYYSQIVNDFQKGDIAEGYSVSREKKESFPLTVTSAQKNPTAFYLCASSVGTSAYNEQFFGPGTRLTVL.